This TCR beta chain was documented in a study of shared clonotypes between healthy human individuals. Overall study context: Participating donors consisted of two women and a few men aged 18 to 49. Study-level findings and limits: Naive CD4 clonotype sharing across a few donors was around 5.5%. It was the non-shared clonotypes that had lower generation probabilities than clonotypes shared by all four donors. Larger estimated richness was generally seen in naive subsets than in memory subsets.

Trimming left V 4 bases short and J 4 bases short, with 15 bases between. Germline CDR1 reads SEHNR; CDR2 reads FQNEAQ (reference sequence). The CDR3 length is 15 residues. The assay was immunoSEQ multiplex PCR, and TCRdb's table has in-frame clones only and misses some. The sample contains over a million clones, about 84% of which appear only once. This clone was seen a single time. Its target is not known. The chain carries TRBV7-9 and TRBJ2-3; D is ambiguous. This receptor was taken from a man aged 18-30 years in good health. Some clones in this sample may be carry-over from other donors' samples. Sequenced: memory CD4+ T cells from PBMCs. Subset described: CD45RA-negative fraction. The CDR3: CASSSTYSTSDTQYF. The CDR3 bases are TGTGCCAGCAGCTCCACATATTCAACCTCAGATACGCAGTATTTT.